The rows below give T cell receptor beta chains drawn from one sample of a study of Graves' ophthalmopathy and Graves' hyperthyroidism. Each CDR3 protein is one row after TCRdb ran MiXCR on the multiplex PCR reads. The sample comprises 300,000 to 400,000 distinct CDR3 sequences, about a sixth of which are singletons, and around 2.4% rests with the top ten. The specimen sequenced was peripheral blood. All receptors come from an adult woman with stable Graves' hyperthyroidism. CDR3s include the opening cysteine and the closing phenylalanine or tryptophan. Fields, in order: V gene, CDR3 length, clone size, J gene, D gene, CDR3 protein, CDR3 DNA. D genes are given only for firm matches. Part of the rows lack a size; the others show once, few, many or a class for expanded clones.

>TRBV7-2|14|many|TRBJ2-5|-
CASSPRLGEETQYF
TGTGCCAGCAGCCCCCGGTTAGGGGAGGAGACCCAGTACTTC
>TRBV4-3|13|-|TRBJ2-5|-
CASSQDLTETQYF
TGCGCCAGCAGCCAAGATCTTACTGAGACCCAGTACTTC
>TRBV6-1|13|-|TRBJ1-5|-
CASSEDPRQPQHF
TGTGCCAGCAGTGAAGATCCAAGGCAGCCCCAGCATTTT
>TRBV12-3/TRBV12-4|17|many|TRBJ2-2|-
CASSLPRRTFVIGELFF
TGTGCCAGCAGCCTCCCCCGAAGGACGTTCGTGATTGGGGAGCTGTTTTTT
>TRBV12-3/TRBV12-4|14|-|TRBJ1-5|-
CASTRTVMNQPQHF
TGTGCCAGCACCAGGACTGTCATGAATCAGCCCCAGCATTTT
>TRBV5-1|14|many|TRBJ1-2|-
CASSLASLNYGYTF
TGCGCCAGCAGCTTGGCGAGCCTCAACTATGGCTACACCTTC
>TRBV2|16|-|TRBJ2-7|-
CASSEIGGARGYEQYF
TGTGCCAGCAGTGAAATTGGGGGGGCGCGAGGCTACGAGCAGTACTTC
>TRBV7-8|13|many|TRBJ1-2|-
CASSFRGIYGYTF
TGTGCCAGCAGCTTTAGAGGGATCTATGGCTACACCTTC
>TRBV11-2|16|many|TRBJ1-5|TRBD1
CASSWTGGLENQPQHF
TGTGCCAGCAGCTGGACAGGGGGCCTAGAGAATCAGCCCCAGCATTTT
>TRBV4-3|15|-|TRBJ1-1|TRBD1
CASSQAYRGPTEAFF
TGCGCCAGCAGCCAAGCATACAGGGGGCCTACTGAAGCTTTCTTT
>TRBV28|13|-|TRBJ2-5|-
CASSLGSWQTKYF
TGTGCCAGCAGTTTAGGCAGCTGGCAGACCAAGTACTTC
>TRBV19|15|many|TRBJ1-1|TRBD1
CASSARQGRNTEAFF
TGTGCCAGTAGTGCCAGACAGGGCCGGAACACTGAAGCTTTCTTT
>TRBV28|16|many|TRBJ1-3|-
CASSFTGRTSGNTIYF
TGTGCCAGCAGTTTCACAGGGCGTACCTCTGGAAACACCATATATTTT
>TRBV9|14|few|TRBJ2-7|TRBD2
CASSVASGTYEQYF
TGTGCCAGCAGCGTGGCTAGCGGAACCTACGAGCAGTACTTC
>TRBV7-9|15|-|TRBJ1-6|-
CASSSPDRVNSPLHF
TGTGCCAGCAGCTCCCCGGACAGAGTTAATTCACCCCTCCACTTT
>TRBV2|13|few|TRBJ1-1|-
CASRTLVRGQAFF
TGTGCCAGCAGGACACTTGTTCGGGGGCAGGCTTTCTTT
>TRBV6-2/TRBV6-3|13|many|TRBJ2-7|-
CASSSQLRYEQYF
TGTGCCAGCAGTTCCCAGCTACGCTACGAGCAGTACTTC
>TRBV6-1|15|-|TRBJ1-5|-
CASSEGSSPVQPQHF
TGTGCCAGCAGTGAAGGCAGCTCGCCGGTTCAGCCCCAGCATTTT
>TRBV19|14|many|TRBJ2-2|TRBD2
CASSLIAGAGELFF
TGTGCCAGTAGTCTTATAGCGGGAGCCGGGGAGCTGTTTTTT
>TRBV11-2|13|few|TRBJ2-7|-
CASSFGGQREQYF
TGTGCCAGCAGCTTCGGGGGGCAAAGGGAGCAGTACTTC
>TRBV19|16|many|TRBJ2-2|TRBD2
CASRNLAGPNTGELFF
TGTGCCAGTAGAAACCTAGCGGGCCCGAACACCGGGGAGCTGTTTTTT
>TRBV5-1|15|many|TRBJ2-7|-
CASSLGEPSAYEQYF
TGCGCCAGCAGCTTGGGGGAGCCTTCCGCCTACGAGCAGTACTTC
>TRBV24-1|13|-|TRBJ2-7|-
CATSDQNAYEQYF
TGTGCCACCAGTGACCAAAACGCCTACGAGCAGTACTTC
>TRBV12-3/TRBV12-4|16|once|TRBJ2-7|TRBD2
CASTSAGLTSTYEQYF
TGTGCCAGCACCTCAGCGGGACTCACATCCACCTACGAGCAGTACTTC
>TRBV28|14|many|TRBJ2-7|TRBD1
CASRDRAALYEQYF
TGTGCCAGCAGGGACAGGGCCGCTTTGTACGAGCAGTACTTC
>TRBV6-1|16|many|TRBJ1-5|-
CASSEVWGNSNQPQHF
TGTGCCAGCAGTGAAGTTTGGGGAAATAGCAATCAGCCCCAGCATTTT
>TRBV20-1|15|many|TRBJ2-2|-
CSASFASPNTGELFF
TGCAGTGCTAGTTTTGCGAGCCCAAACACCGGGGAGCTGTTTTTT
>TRBV28|18|-|TRBJ2-7|-
CASRHIPRFRGLIYEQYF
TGTGCCAGCAGGCATATCCCACGCTTTCGGGGGCTTATCTACGAGCAGTACTTC
>TRBV25-1|16|many|TRBJ2-7|TRBD2
CASSGRLAGFSYEQYF
TGTGCCAGCAGTGGACGACTAGCGGGATTCTCCTACGAGCAGTACTTC
>TRBV5-1|13|-|TRBJ2-2|-
CANSTGNTGELFF
TGCGCCAACTCAACAGGGAACACCGGGGAGCTGTTTTTT
>TRBV5-1|18|many|TRBJ2-2|TRBD2
CASSFREREASNTGELFF
TGCGCCAGCAGCTTCAGAGAGCGGGAGGCTTCAAACACCGGGGAGCTGTTTTTT
>TRBV28|15|many|TRBJ1-5|-
CASSPPGRGHQPQHF
TGTGCCAGCAGTCCCCCCGGCAGGGGCCATCAGCCCCAGCATTTT
>TRBV6-2/TRBV6-3|14|many|TRBJ2-4|-
CASGPSGAKNIQYF
TGTGCCAGCGGACCCAGCGGAGCCAAAAACATTCAGTACTTC
>TRBV20-1|16|many|TRBJ2-7|-
CSAIDSSGLVPYEQYF
TGCAGTGCTATAGACTCATCCGGACTCGTCCCTTACGAGCAGTACTTC
>TRBV20-1|15|-|TRBJ2-7|TRBD2
CSVASGRDGPYEQYF
TGCAGTGTAGCTAGCGGGAGGGACGGTCCCTACGAGCAGTACTTC